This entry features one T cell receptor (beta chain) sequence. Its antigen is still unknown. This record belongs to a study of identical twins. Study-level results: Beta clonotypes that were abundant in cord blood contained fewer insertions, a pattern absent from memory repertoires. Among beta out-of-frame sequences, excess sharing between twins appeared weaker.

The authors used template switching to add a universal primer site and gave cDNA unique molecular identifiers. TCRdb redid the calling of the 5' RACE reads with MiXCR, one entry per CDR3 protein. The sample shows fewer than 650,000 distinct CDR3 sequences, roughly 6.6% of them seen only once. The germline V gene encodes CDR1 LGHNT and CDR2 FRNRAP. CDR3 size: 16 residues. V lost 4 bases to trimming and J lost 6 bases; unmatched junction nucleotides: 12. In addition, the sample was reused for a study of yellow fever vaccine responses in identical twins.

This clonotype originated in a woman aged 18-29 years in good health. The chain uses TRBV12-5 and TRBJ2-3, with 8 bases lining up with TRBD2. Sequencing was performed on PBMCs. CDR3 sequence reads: CASGSGGSSISDTQYF. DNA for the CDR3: TGTGCTAGTGGTTCGGGGGGGAGTAGCATATCGGATACGCAGTATTTT. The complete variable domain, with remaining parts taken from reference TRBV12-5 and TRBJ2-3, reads DARVTQTPRHKVTEMGQEVTMRCQPILGHNTVFWYRQTMMQGLELLAYFRNRAPLDDSGMPKDRFSAEMPDATLATLKIQPSEPRDSAVYFCASGSGGSSISDTQYFGPGTRLTVL.